This T cell receptor beta chain was recovered during a study of T cell responses to AZD1222 COVID-19 vaccine. Whole-study findings and limits: Repertoire collection took place solely once the T cell response had peaked. Unmutated variant regions are reportedly targeted by nearly half of spike-specific TCRs. Donors were mostly white British, more females; clonal diversity possibly underestimated.

The CDR3 has 13 residues. V lost 6 bases, J lost 1 base, and 10 bases lay in between. Per germline, CDR1 MNHEY and CDR2 SVGAGI. The data were produced by immunoSEQ multiplex PCR, yet TCRdb's version contains in-frame clones alone and is incomplete. The data hold 250,000 to 300,000 clones, with roughly 93% observed a single time. Some second doses came at about 4 weeks and others at about 12 weeks; these were pooled. On this clone itself: As yet, its antigen is unknown.

This clonotype was obtained from an adult who received the AZD1222 COVID-19 vaccine. The source material was peripheral blood, sampled 28 days after the second AZD1222 dose. The chain joins TRBV6-5 to TRBJ2-7; D gene unclear. CDR3 loop: CASSDGISYEQYF. Written as DNA, the CDR3 is TGTGCCAGCAGCGACGGTATATCCTACGAGCAGTACTTC.